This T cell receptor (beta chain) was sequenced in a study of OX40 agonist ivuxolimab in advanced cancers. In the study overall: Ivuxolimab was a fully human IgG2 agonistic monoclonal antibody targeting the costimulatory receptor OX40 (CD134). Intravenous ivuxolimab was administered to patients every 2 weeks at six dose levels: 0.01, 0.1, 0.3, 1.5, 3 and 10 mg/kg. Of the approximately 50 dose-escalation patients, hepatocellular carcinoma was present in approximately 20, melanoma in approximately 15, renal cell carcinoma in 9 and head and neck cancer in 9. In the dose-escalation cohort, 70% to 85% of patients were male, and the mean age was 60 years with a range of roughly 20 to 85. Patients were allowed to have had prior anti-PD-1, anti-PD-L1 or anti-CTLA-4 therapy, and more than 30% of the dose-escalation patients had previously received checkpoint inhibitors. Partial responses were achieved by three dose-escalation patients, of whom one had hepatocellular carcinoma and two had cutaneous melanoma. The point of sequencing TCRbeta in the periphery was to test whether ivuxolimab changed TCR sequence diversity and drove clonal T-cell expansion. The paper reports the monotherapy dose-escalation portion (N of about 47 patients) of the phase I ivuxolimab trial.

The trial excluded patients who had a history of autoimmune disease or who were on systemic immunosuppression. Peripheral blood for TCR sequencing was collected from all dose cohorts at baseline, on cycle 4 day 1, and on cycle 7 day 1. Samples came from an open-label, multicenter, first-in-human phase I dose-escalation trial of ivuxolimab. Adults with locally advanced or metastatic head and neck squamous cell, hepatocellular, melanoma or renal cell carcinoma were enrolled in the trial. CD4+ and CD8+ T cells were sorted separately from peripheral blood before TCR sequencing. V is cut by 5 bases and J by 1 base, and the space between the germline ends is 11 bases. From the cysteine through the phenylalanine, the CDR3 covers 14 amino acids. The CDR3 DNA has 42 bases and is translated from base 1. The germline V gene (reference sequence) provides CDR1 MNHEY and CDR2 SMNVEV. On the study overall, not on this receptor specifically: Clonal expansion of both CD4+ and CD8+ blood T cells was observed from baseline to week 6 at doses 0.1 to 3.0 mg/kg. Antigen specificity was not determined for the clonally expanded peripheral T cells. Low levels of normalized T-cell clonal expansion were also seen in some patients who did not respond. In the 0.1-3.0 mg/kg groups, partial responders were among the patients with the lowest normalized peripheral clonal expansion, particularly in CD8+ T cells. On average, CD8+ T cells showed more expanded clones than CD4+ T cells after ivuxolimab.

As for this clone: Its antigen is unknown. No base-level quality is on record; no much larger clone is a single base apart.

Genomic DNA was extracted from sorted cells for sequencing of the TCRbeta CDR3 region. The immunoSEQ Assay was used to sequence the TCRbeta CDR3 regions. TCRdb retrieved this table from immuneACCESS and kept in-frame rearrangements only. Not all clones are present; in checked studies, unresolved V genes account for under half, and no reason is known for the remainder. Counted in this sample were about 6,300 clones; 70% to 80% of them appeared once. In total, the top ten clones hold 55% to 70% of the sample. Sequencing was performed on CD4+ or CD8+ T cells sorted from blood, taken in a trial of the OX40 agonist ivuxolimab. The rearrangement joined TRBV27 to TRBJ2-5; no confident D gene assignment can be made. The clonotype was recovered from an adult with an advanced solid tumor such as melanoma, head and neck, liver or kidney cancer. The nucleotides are TGTGCCAGCAGTCCGACGTGGGGCCAAGAGACCCAGTACTTC. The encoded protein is CASSPTWGQETQYF.